The sequence of this T cell receptor (beta chain) was determined in a study of blood T cell repertoires in COVID-19. Study background: COVID-19 samples from acute and convalescent phases originated in the United States, Italy and Spain. T cells, B-cell-depleted T cells, or PBMCs provided the cDNA or gDNA that served as material.

Original analysis: Counts of nucleated cells, estimated from reference gene primer amplification, were obtained. Assay: immunoSEQ multiplex PCR; the TCRdb copy retains only in-frame clones and omits some. That table is the source of V, J and clone size, and D and trimming were worked out from the DNA. The sample gives about 62,000 clones, roughly nine tenths of which show up once; more than 15% is in the top ten. Germline V gene sequence: CDR1 MNHEY, CDR2 SMNVEV (reference sequence). V was clipped by 2 bases and J by 4 bases; unmatched bases: 12. The CDR3 extends over 17 amino acids. Seattle patient enrollment occurred during active infection, with longitudinal follow-up thereafter.

V is TRBV27 and J is TRBJ1-2, with 8 positions matching TRBD1. What was sequenced was peripheral blood. The sequence derives from a woman aged 60 to 75 with COVID-19, enrolled during active disease. The CDR3 spells CASSLKGTGQFAYGYTF. The CDR3, as DNA: TGTGCCAGCAGTTTAAAGGGGACAGGACAATTTGCCTATGGCTACACCTTC.